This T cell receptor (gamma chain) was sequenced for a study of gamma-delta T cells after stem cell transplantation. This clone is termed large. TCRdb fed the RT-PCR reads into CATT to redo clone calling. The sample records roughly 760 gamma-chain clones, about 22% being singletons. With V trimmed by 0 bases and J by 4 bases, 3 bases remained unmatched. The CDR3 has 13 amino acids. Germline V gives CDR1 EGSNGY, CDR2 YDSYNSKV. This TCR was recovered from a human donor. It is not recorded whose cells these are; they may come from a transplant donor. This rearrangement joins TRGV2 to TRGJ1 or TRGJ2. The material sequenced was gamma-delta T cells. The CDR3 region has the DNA TGTGCCACCTGGGACGGGCTATATTATAAGAAACTCTTT. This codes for CATWDGLYYKKLF.